This passage covers 20 T cell receptor beta chains from one sample sequenced in a study of beta chain features in type 1 diabetes. The entirety of the isolated RNA underwent reverse transcription, so expressed TCRB transcripts were sequenced. TCRdb's copy holds only in-frame clones and misses some; the assay was immunoSEQ multiplex PCR. Of hundreds of thousands of clones listed, around 68% are singletons. Input material: naive CD4+ T cells from blood. Every receptor here comes from a man aged 25-45 years in good health.

The chain carries TRBV5-6 and TRBJ2-1; a possible D gene is TRBD1 (6 bases). This CDR3 is 15 amino acids long. Germline V gene sequence: CDR1 SGHDT, CDR2 YYEEEE. Trimming pared 0 bases from V and 2 bases from J, leaving 9 bases between. CDR3 region: CASSLAAGAYNEQFF. The CDR3 nucleotides are TGTGCCAGCAGCTTGGCGGCAGGGGCCTACAATGAGCAGTTCTTC.

The chain combines TRBV15 with TRBJ2-3; no firm D call. This CDR3 region has 14 residues. Trimming took 8 bases from V and 3 from J, leaving 15 bases between them. Germline CDR1 LNHNV, CDR2 YYDKDF (reference sequence). The CDR3 protein is CATSHNTGTDTQYF. CDR3 nucleotides: TGTGCCACCTCACACAATACCGGGACAGATACGCAGTATTTT.

The gene calls are TRBV7-2 and TRBJ2-3; tentatively, D is TRBD2 (5 bases). The V end was cut by 6 bases, the J end by 0 bases, with 13 bases between. The CDR3 spans 15 residues. CDR1 is SGHTA, CDR2 FQGNSA, per germline. CDR3: CASRPRERSTDTQYF. The CDR3 nucleotides are TGTGCCAGCAGACCGAGGGAGCGTAGCACAGATACGCAGTATTTT.

This clone appeared a single time. The rearrangement joins TRBV30 to TRBJ2-7, with 14 bases lining up with TRBD2. The V and J ends lost 3 bases and 5 bases, in that order; junction bases with no gene match: 3. This CDR3 comprises 14 residues. Per germline, CDR1 GTSNPN and CDR2 SVGIG (reference sequence). The CDR3 nucleotides read TGTGCCTGGAGGGGACTAGCGGGAGTAGACGAGCAGTACTTC. Its translation is CAWRGLAGVDEQYF. Together with reference TRBV30 and TRBJ2-7, the CDR3 gives the full variable domain: SQTIHQWPATLVQPVGSPLSLECTVEGTSNPNLYWYRQAAGRGLQLLFYSVGIGQISSEVPQNLSASRPQDRQFILSSKKLLLSDSGFYLCAWRGLAGVDEQYFGPGTRLTVT.

The V gene is TRBV12-2, the J gene TRBJ2-6; the table assigns TRBD1, which was not confirmed against the DNA. TRBV12-2 is noted as a pseudogene. The CDR3 length is 15 residues. CDR3 sequence (DNA): TGTGCAAGTCGCTGCAGTATCTCTGGGGCCAACGTCCTGACTTTC. Translated: CASRCSISGANVLTF.

The chain carries TRBV7-9 and TRBJ1-5; TRBD1 aligns across 7 bases. CDR3 size: 13 residues. V was pared by 6 bases and J by 7 bases, with 6 bases of the junction left unmatched. CDR1 and CDR2 (germline): SEHNR, FQNEAQ (reference sequence). CDR3 nucleotide sequence: TGTGCCAGCAGACCCCAGGGGGACCAGCCCCAGCATTTT. Its protein product is CASRPQGDQPQHF.

CDR3 in amino acids: CASSLGSVGANVLTF. DNA of the CDR3: TGTGCCAGCAGCTTAGGTTCGGTTGGGGCCAACGTCCTGACTTTC. The chain combines TRBV7-2 with TRBJ2-6; D call uncertain. V lost 1 base and J 3 bases, leaving 7 bases between the germline ends. The CDR3 loop spans 15 amino acids. Germline V CDR1 and CDR2: SGHTA, FQGNSA.

This clone turned up a few times. The chain has TRBV5-1 and TRBJ2-5; D may be TRBD2 (5 bases). CDR1 and CDR2 (germline): SGHRS, YFSETQ. V was shortened by 3 bases and J by 5 bases, with 8 bases between the two germline ends. The CDR3 contains 12 residues. The CDR3 DNA is TGCGCCAGCAGCTCCGAGGGTGAGACCCAGTACTTC. It codes for CASSSEGETQYF.

This chain joins TRBV4-1 and TRBJ2-5; no clear D gene. The CDR3 is 17 residues long. V was cut by 3 bases and J by 1 base, with 18 bases left in between. Germline V lookup: CDR1 MGHRA, CDR2 YSYEKL. CDR3 nucleotide sequence: TGCGCCAGCAGCCACTCCCAGGTACCAGCAACCCAAGAGACCCAGTACTTC. Its translation is CASSHSQVPATQETQYF.

The J gene is TRBJ1-4, the V gene TRBV29-1, with TRBD1 identical over 10 bases. V dropped 0 bases and J dropped 7; count of bases not matched to a gene: 5. From germline, CDR1 is SQVTM and CDR2 ANQGSEA. The CDR3 covers 15 residues. CDR3 coding DNA: TGCAGCGTTGAAGATCGGGGGACAGGGGCTGAAAAACTGTTTTTT. Its translation: CSVEDRGTGAEKLFF.

V and J are TRBV23-1 and TRBJ1-1; 8 bases map to TRBD1. TRBV23-1 has ORF status, its function being uncertain. The CDR3 consists of 19 residues. With V trimmed by 1 base and J by 4 bases, 17 bases remained unmatched. The CDR3, as DNA: TGCGCCAGCAGTCAATACATGCATGGGCAGGGGGCTTGCGGCACTGAAGCTTTCTTT. Translating it yields CASSQYMHGQGACGTEAFF.

The chain combines TRBV5-4 with TRBJ2-7, with 8 bases aligning to TRBD1. Germline trimming cut 0 bases from V and 5 bases from J; bases unmatched to any gene: 7. Germline CDR1 reads SGHNT; CDR2 reads YYREEE (reference sequence). The CDR3 covers 15 residues. CDR3: CASSLVDRVRDEQYF. CDR3 DNA: TGTGCCAGCAGCTTGGTGGACAGGGTTCGCGACGAGCAGTACTTC. Full variable domain (rest looked up from reference TRBV5-4 and TRBJ2-7): ETGVTQSPTHLIKTRGQQVTLRCSSQSGHNTVSWYQQALGQGPQFIFQYYREEENGRGNFPPRFSGLQFPNYSSELNVNALELDDSALYLCASSLVDRVRDEQYFGPGTRLTVT.

This clone has only a few counts. The V call is TRBV9, the J call TRBJ2-1, with 7 bases identical to TRBD2. This CDR3 region has 17 residues. Germline V gene data show CDR1 as SGDLS and CDR2 as YYNGEE. Losses at the gene ends were 1 base for V and 7 bases for J; bases not matched to a gene: 14. CDR3 bases: TGTGCCAGCAGCGTAACCCCTCTAGCGGTAGGGGAAAATGAGCAGTTCTTC. Residues: CASSVTPLAVGENEQFF.

The chain joins TRBV5-6 to TRBJ2-7; 14 bases line up with TRBD2. V shed 7 bases, J shed 4 bases, and the junction held 7 bases outside the gene matches. This CDR3 comprises 15 residues. The germline gives CDR1 SGHDT, CDR2 YYEEEE. The CDR3 loop is CASCPGLAGEYEQYF. The CDR3 DNA is TGTGCCAGCTGCCCGGGACTAGCGGGAGAATACGAGCAGTACTTC.

The rearrangement joins TRBV7-2 to TRBJ2-1, with TRBD2 as a possible D gene (5 bases). From germline, CDR1 is SGHTA and CDR2 FQGNSA. The V gene lost 2 bases and the J gene lost 5 bases, with 13 bases spanning the gap. The CDR3 spans 15 residues. The CDR3 is CASSLMWERDNEQFF. CDR3 DNA: TGTGCCAGCAGCTTAATGTGGGAGAGAGACAATGAGCAGTTCTTC.

For this clone: Other DNA sequences from this sample encode an identical CDR3 as well. The rearrangement links TRBV30 to TRBJ1-1; D gene uncertain. The ends were cut back, 0 bases at V and 1 base at J, with 6 bases in the middle. Germline CDR1 is GTSNPN and CDR2 is SVGIG (reference sequence). The CDR3 is 13 amino acids. DNA for the CDR3: TGTGCCTGGAGTGTTCTGGGGAACACTGAAGCTTTCTTT. It is translated as CAWSVLGNTEAFF.

A single count supports this clone. The rearrangement joins TRBV30 to TRBJ2-3; 7 bases agree with TRBD2. CDR3 length: 12 residues. Germline CDR1 reads GTSNPN; CDR2 reads SVGIG (reference sequence). V was clipped by 5 bases and J by 8 bases; unmatched bases: 7. The CDR3 spells CAWGGSPGTQYF. CDR3 bases: TGTGCCTGGGGCGGGAGCCCCGGTACGCAGTATTTT.

The chain links TRBV5-4 to TRBJ1-1; possibly TRBD1 for D (5 bases). Germline values: CDR1 SGHNT, CDR2 YYREEE (reference sequence). The CDR3 has 14 amino acids. V lost 5 bases to trimming and J lost 0 bases, with 11 bases between them. The CDR3 DNA is TGTGCCAGCAGTTACGACAGAATGAACACTGAAGCTTTCTTT. Encoded protein: CASSYDRMNTEAFF.

The V gene is TRBV30, the J gene TRBJ1-1; TRBD1 agrees at 9 bases. This CDR3 spans 14 amino acids. Looked up from germline, CDR1 is GTSNPN and CDR2 is SVGIG (reference sequence). With V trimmed by 5 bases and J by 5 bases, 9 bases remained unmatched. As DNA, the CDR3 is TGTGCCTGGGGCACCGGACAGGGGAGGACTGAAGCTTTCTTT. Its protein product is CAWGTGQGRTEAFF.

This clone was counted a few times. V gene TRBV4-2 combines with J gene TRBJ1-2, with 7 bases identical to TRBD1. Losses at the gene ends were 4 bases for V and 7 bases for J; bases not matched to a gene: 12. Germline V gives CDR1 LGHNA, CDR2 YNFKEQ. There are 15 residues in the CDR3. The CDR3 here is CASSPGGGTVGGYTF. The CDR3 DNA reads TGTGCCAGCAGCCCAGGAGGGGGCACGGTCGGTGGCTACACCTTC.